This entry lists 27 T cell receptor beta chains sequenced from one sample in a study of lymphopenia after photon versus proton radiotherapy. Sequenced by immunoSEQ multiplex PCR; TCRdb stores in-frame clones only, minus some. The sample comprises about 70,000 clones, about 90% of which are singletons, and 2% to 2.5% rests with the top ten. The source was peripheral blood, collected from a patient treated with photon-based radiotherapy. The receptors were sampled from a woman in her forties with cholangiocarcinoma.

This rearrangement joins TRBV9 to TRBJ2-7; the D gene is possibly TRBD1 (6 bases). CDR1 SGDLS and CDR2 YYNGEE come from the germline V gene. CDR3 length: 14 residues. V dropped 0 bases and J dropped 0 bases, with 7 bases sitting between them. CDR3 nucleotide sequence: TGTGCCAGCAGCGTAGGGACAGTCTCCTACGAGCAGTACTTC. As protein: CASSVGTVSYEQYF.

CDR3 nucleotides: TGTGCCAGCAGCTTAGCTAAGGGAGTAATGAATGAGCAGTTCTTC. It is translated as CASSLAKGVMNEQFF. This chain joins TRBV7-2 and TRBJ2-1; possibly TRBD2 for D (5 bases). Germline loops: CDR1 SGHTA, CDR2 FQGNSA. The CDR3 covers 15 residues. V was trimmed by 0 bases and J by 7 bases, leaving 13 bases between them.

The rearrangement joins TRBV18 to TRBJ1-1; D gene uncertain. V lost 2 bases and J 3 bases, leaving 4 bases between the germline ends. The CDR3 has 12 residues. Germline loops: CDR1 KGHSH, CDR2 LQKENI. CDR3: CASSPTDTEAFF. CDR3 DNA sequence: TGTGCCAGCTCACCAACGGACACTGAAGCTTTCTTT.

V is TRBV30 and J is TRBJ1-1; 7 bases fit TRBD1. CDR3 size: 12 residues. Looked up from germline, CDR1 is GTSNPN and CDR2 is SVGIG (reference sequence). J lost 6 bases, V lost 2 bases, and 3 bases had no gene match. The CDR3 nucleotides read TGTGCCTGGAGTAACAGGGGCCCTGAAGCTTTCTTT. Amino acids: CAWSNRGPEAFF.

The V and J genes are TRBV6-6 and TRBJ1-2; 9 bases align to TRBD1. CDR1 is MNHNY and CDR2 is SVGAGI in the germline V gene (reference sequence). CDR3 length: 15 residues. The ends lost 4 bases at V and 3 bases at J; junction bases unmatched: 6. CDR3 nucleotide sequence: TGTGCCAGCAGTTTACAGGGGGCGGGGGACTATGGCTACACCTTC. This gives the protein CASSLQGAGDYGYTF.

The gene calls are TRBV25-1 and TRBJ2-7; D uncertain. Germline V lookup: CDR1 MGHDK, CDR2 SYGVNS. Trimming shortened V by 10 bases and J by 0 bases, and 10 bases separated the two germline ends. This CDR3 region has 12 residues. CDR3 protein: CATRLGSYEQYF. For the CDR3, the DNA is TGTGCCACCCGCTTAGGCTCCTACGAGCAGTACTTC.

V is TRBV6-4 and J is TRBJ2-2; D unclear. The CDR3 runs to 13 residues. Trimming left V 1 base short and J 8 bases short, with 8 bases between. Per the germline V gene, CDR1 is MRHNA and CDR2 is SNTAGT. DNA for the CDR3: TGTGCCAGCAGTGACTTGACGACGGGGGAGCTGTTTTTT. Residues: CASSDLTTGELFF.

The V call is TRBV15, the J call TRBJ2-2; the D gene is possibly TRBD2 (6 bases). Trimming pared 0 bases from V and 3 bases from J, leaving 8 bases between. CDR3 length equals 15 residues. Germline V gene data show CDR1 as LNHNV and CDR2 as YYDKDF (reference sequence). CDR3 sequence: CATSRELADTGELFF. The DNA of the CDR3 is TGTGCCACCAGCAGAGAACTAGCCGACACCGGGGAGCTGTTTTTT.

A word on this clone: Only one base separates this from a far larger clonotype, so it likely reflects a read error. V and J are TRBV2 and TRBJ1-1, with a possible D match to TRBD1 (6 bases). This CDR3 has 13 amino acids. V gave up 6 bases and J gave up 1 base, with 9 bases separating them. CDR1 and CDR2 (germline): SNHLY, FYNNEI. The DNA for the CDR3 is TGTGCCAGCAGCAAGGACAGGAACACTGAAGCTTTCTTT. Amino acids: CASSKDRNTEAFF.

The V and J genes are TRBV27 and TRBJ2-1; a weak D match, TRBD1 (6 bases). This CDR3 comprises 16 residues. The germline V and J ends were trimmed by 2 bases and 6 bases, with 17 bases remaining between them. Germline CDR1 and CDR2: MNHEY and SMNVEV (reference sequence). The CDR3 DNA reads TGTGCCAGCAGTTTAGCTTCCAGGGGTCCAGGCAATGAGCAGTTCTTC. Residues: CASSLASRGPGNEQFF.

This clone occurred once. The V call is TRBV7-6, the J call TRBJ1-3; D is undetermined. Germline V gene sequence: CDR1 SGHVS, CDR2 FNYEAQ. V dropped 0 bases and J dropped 5 bases, with 20 bases sitting between them. This CDR3 contains 18 residues. Written as DNA, the CDR3 is TGTGCCAGCAGCTTAGCGTCGGGAGCCACATCCCTCAGAAACACCATATATTTT. Translated: CASSLASGATSLRNTIYF.

This clone came up a few times. The chain links TRBV4-1 to TRBJ2-2; D call uncertain. CDR3 size: 12 residues. Germline-derived CDR1 and CDR2 are MGHRA and YSYEKL. V was cut by 1 base and J by 6 bases, with 3 bases left in between. CDR3 DNA: TGCGCCAGCAGCCAAGGACCCGGGGAGCTGTTTTTT. It codes for CASSQGPGELFF.

The chain employs TRBV9 and TRBJ2-3; D not certain. The V end lost 3 bases, the J end lost 0 bases, and 20 bases lay between the germline ends. The CDR3 extends over 18 amino acids. Per germline, CDR1 SGDLS and CDR2 YYNGEE. In nucleotides, the CDR3 is TGTGCCAGCAGCGCCCTACTCAGTAGCCGTTCTAGCACAGATACGCAGTATTTT. It translates to CASSALLSSRSSTDTQYF.

This rearrangement joins TRBV15 to TRBJ1-2, with 7 bases identical to TRBD1. Germline values: CDR1 LNHNV, CDR2 YYDKDF (reference sequence). V dropped 1 base and J dropped 1; count of bases not matched to a gene: 9. This CDR3 has 17 amino acids. In nucleotides, the CDR3 is TGTGCCACCAGCAGAGCTGGCAGGGGGAAGGATAACTATGGCTACACCTTC. This encodes CATSRAGRGKDNYGYTF.

The CDR3 loop is CATSRQDRGERGYTF. In DNA form, the CDR3 reads TGTGCCACCAGCAGACAAGACAGGGGCGAACGTGGCTACACCTTC. The chain has TRBV15 and TRBJ1-2, with TRBD1 matching over 8 bases. Trimming removed 2 bases from V and 7 bases from J; junction bases left unmatched: 9. The CDR3 is 15 amino acids. From germline, CDR1 is LNHNV and CDR2 YYDKDF (reference sequence).

The chain couples TRBV10-3 to TRBJ1-2, with 9 bases fitting TRBD1. Germline V gives CDR1 ENHRY, CDR2 SYGVKD. The trim removed 3 bases at V and 0 bases at J, leaving 8 bases unmatched. CDR3 size: 17 residues. CDR3 sequence (DNA): TGTGCCATCAGTGACCGGGACAGGGTAAACTCTAACTATGGCTACACCTTC. Translating it yields CAISDRDRVNSNYGYTF.

The J gene is TRBJ2-1, the V gene TRBV5-5, with D hard to call. Germline V gene sequence: CDR1 SGHKS, CDR2 YYEKEE (reference sequence). The CDR3 covers 13 residues. V was shortened by 4 bases and J by 7 bases, with 12 bases between the two germline ends. The CDR3 here is CASSRPPSNEQFF. The CDR3 DNA is TGTGCCAGCAGCCGACCCCCAAGTAATGAGCAGTTCTTC.

The chain couples TRBV5-1 to TRBJ1-1; D is possibly TRBD1 (6 bases). V was clipped by 2 bases and J by 1 base, with 12 bases between them. Per the germline V gene, CDR1 is SGHRS and CDR2 is YFSETQ. This CDR3 has 15 residues. The CDR3 bases are TGCGCCAGCAGCTTAAACAGGGATTCGAACACTGAAGCTTTCTTT. Translating it yields CASSLNRDSNTEAFF.

V gene TRBV27 combines with J gene TRBJ1-4, with D maybe TRBD1 (5 bases). Germline CDR1 is MNHEY and CDR2 is SMNVEV (reference sequence). The V end lost 4 bases, the J end lost 8 bases, and 8 bases lay between the germline ends. The CDR3 totals 12 residues. Here the CDR3 reads CASSSGGEKLFF. The DNA for the CDR3 is TGTGCCAGCAGTTCCGGGGGGGAAAAACTGTTTTTT.

The chain joins TRBV15 to TRBJ1-5; unclear D gene. The CDR3 sequence is 12 residues long. CDR1 is LNHNV and CDR2 is YYDKDF in the germline V gene (reference sequence). The V end was cut by 0 bases, the J end by 5 bases, with 2 bases between. The CDR3 sequence: CATSREDQPQHF. The CDR3, as DNA: TGTGCCACCAGCAGAGAAGATCAGCCCCAGCATTTT.

The chain recombines TRBV7-3 with TRBJ1-1; possibly TRBD1 for D (6 bases). Germline values: CDR1 SGHTA, CDR2 FQGTGA. Trimming took 2 bases from V and 4 from J, leaving 8 bases between them. The CDR3 loop spans 13 amino acids. CDR3 in DNA: TGTGCCAGCAGCTTACAGGGGCTCACTGAAGCTTTCTTT. It encodes CASSLQGLTEAFF. Supplemented by reference TRBV7-3 and TRBJ1-1, the full variable domain reads GAGVSQTPSNKVTEKGKYVELRCDPISGHTALYWYRQSLGQGPEFLIYFQGTGAADDSGLPNDRFFAVRPEGSVSTLKIQRTERGDSAVYLCASSLQGLTEAFFGQGTRLTVV.

V gene TRBV4-3 combines with J gene TRBJ1-2; 12 bases are a match to TRBD1. The CDR3 consists of 16 residues. V dropped 3 bases and J dropped 8; count of bases not matched to a gene: 10. Germline loops: CDR1 LGHNA, CDR2 YSLEER. The CDR3 DNA follows: TGCGCCAGCAGCCATGTTCCGGGACAGGGGGCGGAGGGCTACACCTTC. Its translation is CASSHVPGQGAEGYTF.

This clone is termed large (0.1 to 1%). J is TRBJ1-1 and V is TRBV7-9; D is possibly TRBD1 (5 bases). Germline V gene data show CDR1 as SEHNR and CDR2 as FQNEAQ (reference sequence). V was clipped by 5 bases and J by 1 base, with 8 bases between them. The length of the CDR3 is 13 residues. Written as DNA, the CDR3 is TGTGCCAGCAGCAAAGACAGGAACACTGAAGCTTTCTTT. Protein sequence: CASSKDRNTEAFF. Variable domain in full (rest from reference TRBV7-9 and TRBJ1-1): DTGVSQNPRHKITKRGQNVTFRCDPISEHNRLYWYRQTLGQGPEFLTYFQNEAQLEKSRLLSDRFSAERPKGSFSTLEIQRTEQGDSAMYLCASSKDRNTEAFFGQGTRLTVV.

The chain recombines TRBV6-1 with TRBJ1-2; TRBD1 might be the D (5 bases). Trimming shortened V by 6 bases and J by 8 bases, and 22 bases separated the two germline ends. CDR1 MNHNS and CDR2 SASEGT come from the germline V gene. The CDR3 loop spans 15 amino acids. The CDR3 sequence: CASSLTRDSQRGYTF. The CDR3 region has the DNA TGTGCCAGCAGCCTGACCCGGGACTCCCAAAGGGGCTACACCTTC.

V usage is TRBV23-1 and J usage is TRBJ2-3, with TRBD1 identical over 8 bases. TRBV23-1 qualifies as an ORF whose function is uncertain. This CDR3 region has 17 residues. The trim removed 4 bases at V and 3 bases at J, leaving 12 bases unmatched. The CDR3, as DNA: TGCGCCAGCAGTCCCCCGACAGGGGTCCTCCGGACAGATACGCAGTATTTT. Its translation: CASSPPTGVLRTDTQYF.

The chain uses TRBV9 and TRBJ2-3; D may be TRBD2 (5 bases). From germline, CDR1 is SGDLS and CDR2 YYNGEE. V lost 3 bases and J 6 bases, leaving 17 bases between the germline ends. This CDR3 contains 15 residues. CDR3 protein: CASSAQDFTRDTQYF. The CDR3 DNA reads TGTGCCAGCAGCGCCCAGGACTTCACGAGGGATACGCAGTATTTT.

The sample holds a few counts of this clone. The rearrangement joins TRBV5-4 to TRBJ1-5; D call uncertain. CDR1 is SGHNT and CDR2 is YYREEE in the germline V gene (reference sequence). The CDR3 sequence is 12 residues long. V was clipped by 4 bases and J by 4 bases, with 6 bases between them. The CDR3 sequence: CASSADNQPQHF. The DNA for the CDR3 is TGTGCCAGCAGCGCGGATAATCAGCCCCAGCATTTT. The full variable domain, its missing parts supplied by reference TRBV5-4 and TRBJ1-5, is ETGVTQSPTHLIKTRGQQVTLRCSSQSGHNTVSWYQQALGQGPQFIFQYYREEENGRGNFPPRFSGLQFPNYSSELNVNALELDDSALYLCASSADNQPQHFGDGTRLSIL.